Shown below are 26 T cell receptor beta chains from a single sample sequenced in a study of blood T cell repertoires in COVID-19. Sequencing was performed with immunoSEQ multiplex PCR; in TCRdb, only in-frame clones are kept and a portion is missing. The sample shows 110,000 to 150,000 clones, roughly 88% of them seen only once. Sequenced sample: PBMCs or T cells enriched from blood (not recorded which). Every receptor here comes from a man between 50 and 59 years old who had recovered from COVID-19.

This chain joins TRBV5-6 and TRBJ1-5; D is uncertain. Germline assignment: CDR1 SGHDT and CDR2 YYEEEE. V lost 2 bases and J 8 bases, leaving 11 bases between the germline ends. This CDR3 has 13 residues. CDR3 protein: CASSLRRVKPQHF. The CDR3, as DNA: TGTGCCAGCAGCTTAAGGAGGGTAAAGCCCCAGCATTTT.

This clone was seen once. The chain combines TRBV9 with TRBJ1-6, with D uncertain. This CDR3 is built from 13 residues. The germline V and J ends were trimmed by 0 bases and 8 bases, with 6 bases remaining between them. Germline CDR1 reads SGDLS; CDR2 reads YYNGEE. This CDR3 is CASSVGTDSPLHF. CDR3 in DNA: TGTGCCAGCAGCGTAGGAACAGATTCACCCCTCCACTTT.

The chain carries TRBV11-2 and TRBJ2-7, with 7 bases that match TRBD2. The germline V gene has CDR1 SGHAT and CDR2 FQNNGV. Trimming took 0 bases from V and 2 from J; bases not matched to a gene: 1. CDR3 length: 14 residues. The chain's CDR3 is CASSLDREAYEQYF. Here the CDR3 DNA reads TGTGCCAGCAGCTTAGATCGGGAGGCCTACGAGCAGTACTTC.

The CDR3, as DNA: TGTGCCAGCAGCGACGGGACAGCGATCACAGATACGCAGTATTTT. It encodes CASSDGTAITDTQYF. The chain carries TRBV7-2 and TRBJ2-3; 7 bases agree with TRBD1. V shed 5 bases, J shed 2 bases, and the junction held 7 bases outside the gene matches. Germline V gene sequence: CDR1 SGHTA, CDR2 FQGNSA. This CDR3 comprises 15 residues.

This clone has a single count. The chain employs TRBV27 and TRBJ1-1; D is undetermined. The CDR3 runs to 14 residues. CDR1 MNHEY and CDR2 SMNVEV come from the germline V gene (reference sequence). Trimming cost V 2 bases and J 1 base, with 8 bases left between them. The CDR3: CASSLLGPNTEAFF. As DNA, the CDR3 is TGTGCCAGCAGTTTACTGGGCCCGAACACTGAAGCTTTCTTT.

V usage is TRBV11-3 and J usage is TRBJ2-1; possible D gene TRBD1, 5 bases. Trimming stripped 4 bases from V and 1 base from J, with 8 bases between. Germline V CDR1 and CDR2: SGHNT, YENEEA. CDR3 length: 14 residues. The CDR3 reads CASSYDSSYNEQFF. Here the CDR3 DNA reads TGTGCCAGCAGCTACGACAGTTCCTACAATGAGCAGTTCTTC. The complete variable domain, with remaining parts taken from reference TRBV11-3 and TRBJ2-1, reads EAGVVQSPRYKIIEKKQPVAFWCNPISGHNTLYWYLQNLGQGPELLIRYENEEAVDDSQLPKDRFSAERLKGVDSTLKIQPAELGDSAVYLCASSYDSSYNEQFFGPGTRLTVL.

The chain links TRBV7-9 to TRBJ1-2; 7 positions agree with TRBD1. The germline V gene has CDR1 SEHNR and CDR2 FQNEAQ (reference sequence). The CDR3 extends over 15 amino acids. V shed 4 bases, J shed 5 bases, and the junction held 10 bases outside the gene matches. DNA of the CDR3: TGTGCCAGCAGCTCAACAGGGGAGTTAGAGTATGGCTACACCTTC. This gives the protein CASSSTGELEYGYTF.

The rearrangement uses TRBV28 and TRBJ1-2; 8 nucleotides agree with TRBD1. This CDR3 is 12 amino acids long. Per the germline V gene, CDR1 is MDHEN and CDR2 is SYDVKM. V shed 9 bases, J shed 8 bases, and the junction held 8 bases outside the gene matches. The CDR3 DNA follows: TGTGCCAGTACACAGGGGGTAGGCGGCTACACCTTC. Translation gives CASTQGVGGYTF.

This chain joins TRBV18 and TRBJ2-5, with D possibly matching TRBD1 (5 bases). CDR3 size: 16 residues. V was shortened by 3 bases and J by 2 bases, with 16 bases between the two germline ends. CDR1 and CDR2 (germline): KGHSH, LQKENI. This chain's CDR3 is CASSPDIRQKQETQYF. CDR3 in DNA: TGTGCCAGCTCACCCGACATAAGACAGAAACAAGAGACCCAGTACTTC.

The chain couples TRBV4-3 to TRBJ2-2, with D unclear. Germline V gene data show CDR1 as LGHNA and CDR2 as YSLEER. The CDR3 sequence is 14 residues long. Trimming left V 1 base short and J 1 base short, with 4 bases between. The CDR3 loop is CASSQVRNTGELFF. In DNA, the CDR3 is TGCGCCAGCAGCCAAGTCCGGAACACCGGGGAGCTGTTTTTT.

V usage is TRBV7-3 and J usage is TRBJ2-2; 10 nucleotides align to TRBD1. CDR1 and CDR2 from the germline V gene are SGHTA and FQGTGA. The CDR3 is made up of 17 amino acids. The ends lost 4 bases at V and 7 bases at J; junction bases unmatched: 12. The CDR3 reads CASSSPGQGILGGELFF. The CDR3 DNA is TGTGCCAGCAGCTCCCCGGGACAGGGGATTCTTGGCGGGGAGCTGTTTTTT.

A single count supports this clone. The V call is TRBV4-3, the J call TRBJ2-2, with D perhaps matching TRBD1 (6 bases). Trimming removed 4 bases from V and 0 bases from J, with 9 bases in between. This CDR3 spans 15 amino acids. CDR1 is LGHNA and CDR2 is YSLEER in the germline V gene. CDR3 coding DNA: TGCGCCAGCAGCCCGGACAGCACGAACACCGGGGAGCTGTTTTTT. Amino acid sequence: CASSPDSTNTGELFF.

This sequence joins TRBV6-4 and TRBJ1-6; 10 bases line up with TRBD1. The germline gives CDR1 MRHNA, CDR2 SNTAGT. Unmatched junction bases numbered 20, after V lost 8 bases and J lost 7 bases. The CDR3 length is 19 residues. The CDR3 loop is CASPGQGLFSGPFNSPLHF. CDR3 nucleotides: TGTGCCAGCCCGGGACAGGGGCTATTTTCGGGCCCCTTCAATTCACCCCTCCACTTT.

This sequence joins TRBV28 and TRBJ2-7; D might be TRBD2 (6 bases). CDR1 MDHEN and CDR2 SYDVKM come from the germline V gene. The V end was cut by 4 bases, the J end by 0 bases, with 10 bases between. This CDR3 contains 14 residues. Here the CDR3 DNA reads TGTGCCAGCAGTTCCGGGACTTCCTCCTACGAGCAGTACGTC. Residues: CASSSGTSSYEQYV.

This rearrangement joins TRBV6-5 to TRBJ1-2, with 9 positions matching TRBD1. CDR1 is MNHEY, CDR2 SVGAGI, per germline. This CDR3 is 15 amino acids long. The junction had 8 bases not matched to a gene; V was cut back by 5 bases and J by 4 bases. The CDR3 spells CASSNPGQGAYGYTF. DNA of the CDR3: TGTGCCAGCAGTAACCCGGGACAGGGAGCCTATGGCTACACCTTC.

The rearrangement uses TRBV5-1 and TRBJ2-1, with 8 bases identical to TRBD2. V shed 5 bases, J shed 7 bases, and the junction held 11 bases outside the gene matches. CDR1 is SGHRS, CDR2 YFSETQ, per germline. The CDR3 is 15 residues long. The CDR3 spells CASSSGLAGSNEQFF. In DNA, the CDR3 is TGCGCCAGCAGTTCCGGACTAGCCGGGAGTAATGAGCAGTTCTTC.

The chain carries TRBV5-4 and TRBJ2-2; 15 bases map to TRBD2. Germline assignment: CDR1 SGHNT and CDR2 YYREEE (reference sequence). The CDR3 covers 17 residues. Trimming took 3 bases from V and 8 from J; bases not matched to a gene: 8. CDR3 DNA: TGTGCCAGCAGCTCCCGGACTAGCGGGGGGGCCGGAGGGGAGCTGTTTTTT. This encodes CASSSRTSGGAGGELFF.

Details on this clone: The same CDR3 is also encoded by other DNA sequences in this sample. This rearrangement joins TRBV18 to TRBJ1-2; 8 nucleotides match TRBD1. Losses at the gene ends were 4 bases for V and 3 bases for J; bases not matched to a gene: 1. Germline V gene lookup returns CDR1 KGHSH and CDR2 LQKENI. The CDR3 spans 13 residues. The CDR3 protein is CASSLDRDYGYTF. The CDR3 nucleotides read TGTGCCAGCTCACTGGACAGGGACTATGGCTACACCTTC.

The gene calls are TRBV30 and TRBJ1-1; possible D gene TRBD1, 6 bases. V was clipped by 5 bases and J by 4 bases, with 11 bases between them. This CDR3 is built from 12 residues. Germline V gives CDR1 GTSNPN, CDR2 SVGIG (reference sequence). The CDR3 here is CAWGDRTTEAFF. The DNA of the CDR3 is TGTGCCTGGGGAGACAGGACCACTGAAGCTTTCTTT.

This chain links TRBV27 with TRBJ1-6; D gene unclear. CDR1 is MNHEY and CDR2 is SMNVEV in the germline V gene (reference sequence). Trimming stripped 5 bases from V and 8 bases from J, with 13 bases between. This CDR3 is built from 14 residues. In DNA form, the CDR3 reads TGTGCCAGCAGTCCCCGGGGTCTTTATTCACCCCTCCACTTT. This translates into CASSPRGLYSPLHF.

In its sample, this clone was seen once. The chain is built from TRBV7-3 and TRBJ1-2; 9 bases match TRBD1. The V segment lost 4 bases and the J segment 5 bases; nucleotides outside the gene matches: 11. Looked up from germline, CDR1 is SGHTA and CDR2 is FQGTGA. There are 16 residues in the CDR3. CDR3 sequence reads: CASSSSGTGSGYGYTF. CDR3 bases: TGTGCCAGCAGCTCATCCGGGACAGGGTCAGGGTATGGCTACACCTTC. The full variable domain, with the rest looked up from reference TRBV7-3 and TRBJ1-2, is GAGVSQTPSNKVTEKGKYVELRCDPISGHTALYWYRQSLGQGPEFLIYFQGTGAADDSGLPNDRFFAVRPEGSVSTLKIQRTERGDSAVYLCASSSSGTGSGYGYTFGSGTRLTVV.

The J gene is TRBJ1-6, the V gene TRBV4-2, with 12 nucleotides matching TRBD1. From germline, CDR1 is LGHNA and CDR2 YNFKEQ. The CDR3 consists of 16 residues. V lost 6 bases and J lost 8; bases outside the gene matches: 8. CDR3 nucleotides: TGTGCCAGCAGTTCGCCGGGACAGGGGGCGGATTCACCCCTCCACTTT. It specifies CASSSPGQGADSPLHF.

V is TRBV3-1 (or the pseudogene TRBV3-2) and J is TRBJ2-1; D perhaps matches TRBD2 (6 bases). Germline CDR1 LGHDT, CDR2 YNNKEL (reference sequence). The CDR3 is 17 residues long. The V end was cut by 0 bases, the J end by 7 bases, with 19 bases between. Here the CDR3 DNA reads TGTGCCAGCAGCCAAGATCATGCGGGATTTATGGGGAATGAGCAGTTCTTC. This translates into CASSQDHAGFMGNEQFF.

The genes are TRBV4-2 and TRBJ2-1, with no clear D. Germline V gene data show CDR1 as LGHNA and CDR2 as YNFKEQ. The length of the CDR3 is 12 residues. V gave up 1 base and J gave up 7 bases, with 5 bases separating them. Written as DNA, the CDR3 is TGTGCCAGCAGCCAAGTTAGAAATGAGCAGTTCTTC. Translated, it gives CASSQVRNEQFF.

The chain has TRBV6-5 and TRBJ2-3; D remains ambiguous. CDR1 and CDR2 (germline): MNHEY, SVGAGI. The CDR3 totals 14 residues. The ends were cut back, 4 bases at V and 2 bases at J, with 10 bases in the middle. DNA for the CDR3: TGTGCCAGCAGTTTTGTAGCCTACACAGATACGCAGTATTTT. It encodes CASSFVAYTDTQYF.

The gene calls are TRBV6-5 and TRBJ1-1; weak D call: TRBD1 (5 bases). The germline CDR1 and CDR2 sequences are MNHEY and SVGAGI. V shed 7 bases and J shed 5 bases, with 17 bases lying between them. CDR3 length: 14 residues. CDR3 protein: CASIKGSGGTEAFF. The CDR3 nucleotides are TGTGCCAGCATTAAGGGGTCGGGCGGTACTGAAGCTTTCTTT.